These 17 T cell receptor beta chains came from one sample sequenced in a study of metastatic and nonmetastatic thyroid tumors. TCRdb re-called clones via MiXCR from the PCR reads. The sample has over 3,500 clones; 30% to 45% are singletons. Ahead of thyroid surgery, no patient had received treatment of any kind. Sequenced: adjacent normal tissue. The receptor set was obtained from a male donor with papillary thyroid cancer or a benign thyroid nodule (not recorded which). Some clones in this sample may be carry-over from other donors' samples.

This sequence joins TRBV6-4 and TRBJ2-3; tentative D call: TRBD1 (5 bases). The CDR3 consists of 15 residues. Trimming stripped 6 bases from V and 0 bases from J, with 13 bases between. The germline CDR1 and CDR2 sequences are MRHNA and SNTAGT. In DNA form, the CDR3 reads TGTGCCAGCAGCAAGACAGCTACTAGCACAGATACGCAGTATTTT. Translating it yields CASSKTATSTDTQYF.

The gene calls are TRBV12-3 or TRBV12-4 and TRBJ2-7, with a weak D call TRBD2 (6 bases). The CDR3 has 14 amino acids. V shed 6 bases and J shed 4 bases, with 16 bases lying between them. This CDR3 reads CASSKTGLPYEQYF. Written as DNA, the CDR3 is TGTGCCAGCAGCAAAACGGGACTCCCGTACGAGCAGTACTTC.

The V gene is TRBV11-2, the J gene TRBJ2-1, with D perhaps TRBD2 (6 bases). Trimming cost V 4 bases and J 2 bases, with 12 bases left between them. Germline CDR1 SGHAT, CDR2 FQNNGV. The CDR3 consists of 15 residues. The CDR3 spells CASSSGLFTYNEQFF. CDR3 bases: TGTGCCAGCAGCTCGGGACTCTTTACCTACAATGAGCAGTTCTTC.

The genes are TRBV24-1 and TRBJ2-7; 8 bases agree with TRBD1. The germline gives CDR1 KGHDR, CDR2 SFDVKD. J was trimmed by 5 bases and V by 4 bases; bases with no gene match: 9. This CDR3 comprises 15 residues. CDR3 nucleotides: TGTGCCACCAGTGACCGGACAGGGACTCCTAACGAGCAGTACTTC. Amino acids: CATSDRTGTPNEQYF.

The chain couples TRBV5-1 to TRBJ1-2; D remains unclear. CDR1 SGHRS and CDR2 YFSETQ come from the germline V gene. Trimming took 2 bases from V and 4 from J, leaving 9 bases between them. The CDR3 has 13 amino acids. The CDR3 region is CASSFGQLYGYTF. In DNA form, the CDR3 reads TGCGCCAGCAGCTTCGGGCAGCTCTATGGCTACACCTTC.

The V and J genes are TRBV7-9 and TRBJ2-3; unclear D gene. The CDR3 runs to 14 residues. The V gene lost 5 bases and the J gene lost 11 bases, with 20 bases spanning the gap. Germline V CDR1 and CDR2: SEHNR, FQNEAQ (reference sequence). The DNA for the CDR3 is TGTGCCAGCAGCCCCCGTCGACCTCTCCCTGGGCAGTATTTT. Protein: CASSPRRPLPGQYF.

V and J are TRBV5-1 and TRBJ1-1; D is unresolved. The CDR3 totals 13 residues. V was pared by 5 bases and J by 7 bases, with 15 bases between. Germline CDR1 SGHRS, CDR2 YFSETQ. Here the CDR3 DNA reads TGCGCCAGCAGTGTCGGTGGGGAAGTTGAAGCTTTCTTT. The encoded protein is CASSVGGEVEAFF.

V usage is TRBV20-1 and J usage is TRBJ2-2; 8 nucleotides agree with TRBD1. The ends lost 3 bases at V and 2 bases at J; junction bases unmatched: 2. This CDR3 has 14 residues. Germline V gene sequence: CDR1 DFQATT, CDR2 SNEGSKA (reference sequence). CDR3 in DNA: TGCAGTGCTAGGGACAGGGTTAACACCGGGGAGCTGTTTTTT. As protein: CSARDRVNTGELFF.

The V gene is TRBV29-1, the J gene TRBJ2-1; TRBD2 matches 7 bases. Germline CDR1 reads SQVTM; CDR2 reads ANQGSEA. The CDR3 length is 10 residues. J was trimmed by 10 bases and V by 6 bases; bases with no gene match: 3. CDR3 protein: CSVGGGEQFF. CDR3 nucleotide sequence: TGCAGCGTGGGGGGGGGGGAGCAGTTCTTC.

A word on this clone: Possible read error: a much larger clone is one base away. The chain couples TRBV6-1 to TRBJ2-7, with 8 bases fitting TRBD1. CDR1 MNHNS and CDR2 SASEGT come from the germline V gene. CDR3 size: 14 residues. The junction had 7 bases not matched to a gene; V was cut back by 7 bases and J by 2 bases. This CDR3 reads CASIVGQGPYEQYF. CDR3 nucleotide sequence: TGTGCCAGCATTGTCGGACAGGGTCCCTACGAGCAGTACTTC.

V is TRBV7-9 and J is TRBJ1-2, with no clear D. Per germline, CDR1 SEHNR and CDR2 FQNEAQ (reference sequence). This CDR3 region has 14 residues. V lost 4 bases and J 0 bases, leaving 9 bases between the germline ends. CDR3 protein: CASSSSGANYGYTF. In DNA form, the CDR3 reads TGTGCCAGCAGCTCAAGCGGGGCTAACTATGGCTACACCTTC.

The chain has TRBV24-1 and TRBJ2-3; 12 bases fit TRBD2. J gave up 3 bases and V 5 bases, and 5 bases lay outside the gene matches. Germline V lookup: CDR1 KGHDR, CDR2 SFDVKD. The length of the CDR3 is 16 residues. CDR3 in DNA: TGTGCCACCAGTGCGACTAGCGGGAGCCGGACAGATACGCAGTATTTT. As protein: CATSATSGSRTDTQYF.

The chain uses TRBV6-2 or TRBV6-3 and TRBJ2-5; D is perhaps TRBD1 or TRBD2 (5 bases each). The germline gives CDR1 MNHEY, CDR2 SVGEGT. V lost 5 bases and J lost 8, with 21 bases in between. This CDR3 contains 15 residues. DNA for the CDR3: TGTGCCAGCAGTCAGGCCGGGGCAGAAGAGAACACCCAGTACTTC. Encoded protein: CASSQAGAEENTQYF.

V usage is TRBV5-5 and J usage is TRBJ2-5; D is perhaps TRBD1 (5 bases). V dropped 0 bases and J dropped 3 bases, with 9 bases sitting between them. CDR3 size: 14 residues. Germline V CDR1 and CDR2: SGHKS, YYEKEE (reference sequence). In DNA form, the CDR3 reads TGTGCCAGCAGCTTGGAGTCAGGGAAAGAGACCCAGTACTTC. This sequence encodes CASSLESGKETQYF.

The chain uses TRBV6-1 and TRBJ2-7; D unresolved. V lost 4 bases, J lost 3 bases, and 10 bases lay in between. The V gene's germline CDR1 is MNHNS and CDR2 SASEGT. The CDR3 has 13 amino acids. DNA of the CDR3: TGTGCCAGCAGTGCAACAAATGGCTACGAGCAGTACTTC. Its translation: CASSATNGYEQYF.

This clone was seen only a few times. CDR3: CASSFQNTEAFF. DNA for the CDR3: TGTGCCAGCAGCTTCCAGAACACTGAAGCTTTCTTT. The chain has TRBV7-2 and TRBJ1-1, with D hard to call. Per the germline V gene, CDR1 is SGHTA and CDR2 is FQGNSA. V was cut by 3 bases and J by 1 base, with 3 bases left in between. The CDR3 is 12 residues long.

This clone was picked up a small number of times. The chain employs TRBV24-1 and TRBJ1-2; unclear D gene. V was clipped by 8 bases and J by 2 bases, with 11 bases between them. Germline values: CDR1 KGHDR, CDR2 SFDVKD. The CDR3 loop spans 13 amino acids. The CDR3 here is CATMEGPNYGYTF. CDR3 DNA: TGTGCCACCATGGAAGGGCCAAACTATGGCTACACCTTC.